These 24 T cell receptor beta chains were sequenced from one sample in a study of blood T cells in healthy people across ages (dated by TCRdb to 2015 to 2017). The receptor library was made with 5' RACE. For sequencing, an Illumina HiSeq 2500 was employed. A second PCR of roughly 6 to 12 cycles was performed with a sample-barcoded 5' primer and a J-beta primer mix. TCRdb redid the processing of the public reads, applying fastp at Q25 and MiXCR, and retained in-frame beta chains. Rows are unified per CDR3 protein, each entry keeping the most common DNA and genes. The sample profile shows just under 750,000 distinct CDR3 sequences; 22% of them were found once. In total, the top ten clones hold 20% to 25% of the sample. Sequenced sample: blood. The receptors stem from a man in his 70s in good health.

This clonotype has just a few counts. The chain is built from TRBV12-3 or TRBV12-4 and TRBJ1-4, with TRBD1 matching 7 bases. V lost 4 bases, J lost 7 bases, and 9 bases stayed unmatched. The CDR3 is made up of 15 amino acids. CDR3 nucleotide sequence: TGTGCCAGCAGTTCCGAGTCGGAGGGGGCTGAAAAACTGTTTTTT. This encodes CASSSESEGAEKLFF.

The V gene is TRBV12-3 or TRBV12-4, the J gene TRBJ2-7; 8 positions agree with TRBD2. CDR3 length: 14 residues. V was clipped by 6 bases and J by 0 bases; unmatched bases: 4. The CDR3 nucleotides read TGTGCCAGCAGCTATAGCGGGATCTCCTACGAGCAGTACTTC. Translation gives CASSYSGISYEQYF.

Concerning this clonotype itself: A clone one base away is much larger, so this may be a read error. J is TRBJ2-5 and V is TRBV12-3 or TRBV12-4; TRBD2 is a possible D gene (6 bases). The closer fit of TRBJ2-1 to the DNA end suggests the J call may be wrong. The CDR3 spans 15 residues. Here the CDR3 reads CASSSRDFPLDDQFF. In nucleotides, the CDR3 is TGTGCCAGCAGTTCCCGGGACTTCCCTTTGGATGATCAGTTCTTC.

The chain couples TRBV20-1 to TRBJ2-3, with TRBD2 matching 8 bases. V trimming: 6 bases; J trimming: 14 bases; junction bases outside the gene matches: 10. The CDR3 length is 11 residues. Looked up from germline, CDR1 is DFQATT and CDR2 is SNEGSKA (reference sequence). The CDR3 DNA sequence: TGCAGTGCAGAGAGAGCTAGCGGGTGGTATTTT. Translated: CSAERASGWYF.

The CDR3 DNA sequence: TGTGCCATCAGTGCCCGGGGAGGTAGTCCCAATCAGCCCCAGCATTTT. Translated, it gives CAISARGGSPNQPQHF. This sequence joins TRBV10-3 and TRBJ1-5; D is uncertain. Germline CDR1 and CDR2: ENHRY and SYGVKD. CDR3 length equals 16 residues. The ends were cut back, 4 bases at V and 3 bases at J, with 16 bases in the middle.

This clonotype came up many times. This rearrangement joins TRBV5-1 to TRBJ1-2; tentative D call: TRBD1 (5 bases). The CDR3 length is 12 residues. Per germline, CDR1 SGHRS and CDR2 YFSETQ. V gave up 3 bases and J gave up 5 bases, with 8 bases separating them. DNA for the CDR3: TGCGCCAGCAGCTATGGACATTATGGCTACACCTTC. Translating gives CASSYGHYGYTF.

This clonotype has just a few counts. This chain joins TRBV6-6 and TRBJ2-5; perhaps D is TRBD1 or TRBD2 (6 bases each). TRBJ2-7 matches the DNA end more closely, so the J call is doubtful. Germline CDR1 MNHNY, CDR2 SVGAGI (reference sequence). The CDR3 length is 16 residues. The CDR3 loop is CASCGTDTGTDYEQYF. The CDR3, as DNA: TGTGCCAGCTGCGGGACCGACACAGGGACTGATTACGAGCAGTACTTC.

This clonotype was picked up a small number of times. V usage is TRBV6-2 or TRBV6-3 and J usage is TRBJ1-5; 8 bases are a match to TRBD1. The CDR3 extends over 16 amino acids. CDR1 and CDR2 (germline): MNHEY, SVGEGT. With V trimmed by 5 bases and J by 4 bases, 10 bases remained unmatched. This CDR3 is CASSPRYGTGNQPQHF. The CDR3 nucleotides are TGTGCCAGCAGTCCCAGATATGGGACAGGAAATCAGCCCCAGCATTTT.

The genes are TRBV10-3 and TRBJ2-3; no definite D call. The germline V and J ends were trimmed by 4 bases and 1 base, with 12 bases remaining between them. The germline V gene has CDR1 ENHRY and CDR2 SYGVKD. CDR3 length: 15 amino acids. The CDR3 DNA reads TGTGCCATCAGTGCCTCTCCTGGGGGCACAGATACGCAGTATTTT. This encodes CAISASPGGTDTQYF.

A few counts support this clonotype. The V and J genes are TRBV5-8 and TRBJ2-7; 7 nucleotides align to TRBD2. The CDR3 loop spans 15 amino acids. Per germline, CDR1 SGHTS and CDR2 YDEGEE. Germline trimming cut 4 bases from V and 3 bases from J; bases unmatched to any gene: 10. As DNA, the CDR3 is TGTGCCAGCAGCCCGCGGGGAGGGGTCTACTACGAGCAGTACTTC. It specifies CASSPRGGVYYEQYF.

This clonotype was seen more than once but under ten times. The rearrangement joins TRBV20-1 to TRBJ1-1; D is unclear. With 0 bases removed from V and 2 bases from J, the gap between germline ends came to 7 bases. Per germline, CDR1 DFQATT and CDR2 SNEGSKA (reference sequence). The CDR3 totals 13 residues. DNA of the CDR3: TGCAGTGCTAGAGACTCAGGCAACACTGAAGCTTTCTTT. Its protein is CSARDSGNTEAFF.

There are a few counts of this clonotype. The V gene is TRBV7-9, the J gene TRBJ2-4, with 7 bases identical to TRBD1. CDR1 is SEHNR, CDR2 FQNEAQ, per germline (reference sequence). There are 15 residues in the CDR3. After removal of 5 bases from V and 6 bases from J, the junction contained 10 bases not matched to a gene. The CDR3 reads CASSPRQGRGNIQYF. Written as DNA, the CDR3 is TGTGCCAGCAGCCCGAGACAGGGCAGGGGAAACATTCAGTACTTC.

This clonotype was observed a handful of times. J is TRBJ2-7 and V is TRBV18; D perhaps matches TRBD2 (7 bases). The V end lost 3 bases, the J end lost 4 bases, and 13 bases lay between the germline ends. CDR3 length: 14 residues. Germline V gene lookup returns CDR1 KGHSH and CDR2 LQKENI. Here the CDR3 DNA reads TGTGCCAGCTCACCGAGGGGGGGGATGTACGAGCAGTACTTC. Amino acids: CASSPRGGMYEQYF.

The table lists this clonotype with a few counts. The chain joins TRBV27 to TRBJ1-2, with D perhaps TRBD1 (5 bases). Trimming removed 4 bases at V and 2 bases at J, with 17 bases between. CDR1 is MNHEY and CDR2 is SMNVEV in the germline V gene (reference sequence). The CDR3 has 16 amino acids. Here the CDR3 reads CASSSRGRMENYGYTF. In DNA, the CDR3 is TGTGCCAGCAGTTCCCGGGGACGGATGGAAAACTATGGCTACACCTTC.

With respect to this clonotype: Likely a read error: the CDR3 ends without its conserved phenylalanine or tryptophan. The chain couples TRBV20-1 to TRBJ2-3; D is uncertain. The ends were cut back, 6 bases at V and 0 bases at J, with 16 bases in the middle. CDR1 is DFQATT and CDR2 is SNEGSKA in the germline V gene (reference sequence). The CDR3 runs 15 residues. The CDR3 DNA reads as TGCAGTGCAGAATCCGGACGATCTAGCACAGATACGCAGTATCTT. This sequence encodes CSAESGRSSTDTQYL.

The genes are TRBV4-1 and TRBJ2-5; D is possibly TRBD1 or TRBD2 (5 bases each). V lost 5 bases to trimming and J lost 5 bases, with 21 bases between them. The CDR3 runs 16 residues. Germline CDR1 and CDR2: MGHRA and YSYEKL. The chain's CDR3 is CASSKSTRDPAETQYF. The DNA for the CDR3 is TGCGCCAGCAGCAAATCGACCAGGGACCCCGCGGAGACCCAGTACTTC.

Points on this clonotype: A much larger clonotype is one base distant, so this may be a read error. The chain links TRBV28 to TRBJ2-7, with 7 bases matching TRBD1. The CDR3 is made up of 15 amino acids. V trimming: 5 bases; J trimming: 9 bases; junction bases outside the gene matches: 16. Germline CDR1 reads MDHEN; CDR2 reads SYDVKM. This CDR3 reads CASSPLDRVYSGQYF. For the CDR3, the DNA is TGTGCCAGCAGTCCCCTCGACAGGGTTTATAGTGGGCAGTACTTC.

The sample holds many counts of this clonotype. This rearrangement joins TRBV6-5 to TRBJ2-7; 10 bases line up with TRBD2. The CDR3 sequence is 14 residues long. Germline V CDR1 and CDR2: MNHEY, SVGAGI. The J segment lost 0 bases and the V segment lost 4 bases, leaving 0 bases of the junction unmatched. The CDR3 spells CASSWTSGSYEQYF. CDR3 sequence (DNA): TGTGCCAGCAGTTGGACTAGCGGCTCCTACGAGCAGTACTTC.

This clonotype was seen a few times. CDR3 bases: TGTGCCAGCAGCCCCGCAAGAAACTCCTACAATGAGCAGTTCTTC. This sequence encodes CASSPARNSYNEQFF. This sequence joins TRBV12-3 or TRBV12-4 and TRBJ2-1, with unresolved D. This CDR3 has 15 residues. V lost 6 bases to trimming and J lost 0 bases, with 12 bases between them.

V usage is TRBV20-1 and J usage is TRBJ2-3; TRBD1 matches at 9 bases. V was pared by 0 bases and J by 4 bases, with 5 bases of the junction left unmatched. Germline CDR1 is DFQATT and CDR2 is SNEGSKA (reference sequence). The CDR3 has 15 amino acids. In DNA, the CDR3 is TGCAGTGCTAGAGAAACAGGGGGCTACTCAGATACGCAGTATTTT. It is translated as CSARETGGYSDTQYF.

A few counts support this clonotype. The chain is built from TRBV12-3 or TRBV12-4 and TRBJ1-5; 7 bases match TRBD1. The CDR3 has 15 amino acids. The J segment lost 3 bases and the V segment lost 9 bases, leaving 11 bases of the junction unmatched. In nucleotides, the CDR3 is TGTGCCAGTATATCCGGGACAGTGGACAATCAGCCCCAGCATTTT. Its translation is CASISGTVDNQPQHF.

This chain joins TRBV7-2 and TRBJ1-1; the D gene is possibly TRBD1 (6 bases). The germline CDR1 and CDR2 sequences are SGHTA and FQGNSA. CDR3 size: 13 residues. V gave up 6 bases and J gave up 4 bases, with 12 bases separating them. The CDR3 DNA reads as TGTGCCAGCAGGAGAACAGGGATCACTGAAGCTTTCTTT. It codes for CASRRTGITEAFF. The full variable domain, rest sourced from reference TRBV7-2 and TRBJ1-1, is GAGVSQSPSNKVTEKGKDVELRCDPISGHTALYWYRQSLGQGLEFLIYFQGNSAPDKSGLPSDRFSAERTGGSVSTLTIQRTQQEDSAVYLCASRRTGITEAFFGQGTRLTVV.

This clonotype was detected a few times. The genes are TRBV3-1 and TRBJ2-5; possibly TRBD2 for D (6 bases). V lost 4 bases, J lost 4 bases, and 10 bases lay in between. The CDR3 totals 13 residues. The germline CDR1 and CDR2 sequences are LGHDT and YNNKEL (reference sequence). The CDR3 here is CASSPSGAETQYF. CDR3 nucleotide sequence: TGTGCCAGCAGCCCCTCGGGAGCAGAGACCCAGTACTTC.

This rearrangement joins TRBV6-5 to TRBJ2-1; 11 positions agree with TRBD2. The CDR3 runs to 16 residues. The junction had 8 bases not matched to a gene; V was cut back by 4 bases and J by 6 bases. Per germline, CDR1 MNHEY and CDR2 SVGAGI. CDR3 region: CASSSLGTSGFNEQFF. CDR3 bases: TGTGCCAGCAGTTCACTCGGGACTAGCGGATTCAATGAGCAGTTCTTC.